Following are 32 T cell receptor beta chains from one sample sequenced in a study of control samples from healthy donors and cancer patients (dated by TCRdb to 2018 to 2020). The library was built by means of the immunoSEQ multiplex PCR assay. TCRdb retrieved this table from immuneACCESS and kept in-frame rearrangements only. Not all clones are present; in checked studies, unresolved V genes account for under half, and no reason is known for the remainder. The sample table records 120,000 to 150,000 clones; 91% of these occur just once. 3% to 3.5% of the sample is held by the ten biggest clonotypes. The sequenced sample was blood. The receptors come from a young man in good health.

This sequence joins TRBV27 and TRBJ2-7, with 7 bases fitting TRBD1. V was pared by 3 bases and J by 2 bases, with 10 bases of the junction left unmatched. The length of the CDR3 is 16 residues. Germline V gene sequence: CDR1 MNHEY, CDR2 SMNVEV (reference sequence). CDR3 sequence: CASSFLRTGLAYEQYF. The CDR3 nucleotides read TGTGCCAGCAGTTTCCTTCGGACAGGCCTCGCCTACGAGCAGTACTTC.

Here the CDR3 DNA reads TGTGCCAGCAGCTTCTTCGGGGTCTCTGGAAACACCATATATTTT. This codes for CASSFFGVSGNTIYF. The chain is built from TRBV7-8 and TRBJ1-3; D is uncertain. V was trimmed by 3 bases and J by 0 bases, leaving 9 bases between them. The CDR3 totals 15 residues. The germline V gene has CDR1 SGHVS and CDR2 FQNEAQ.

This clone was detected only once. The gene calls are TRBV3-1 (or the pseudogene TRBV3-2) and TRBJ2-3, with 11 bases fitting TRBD2. The germline V gene has CDR1 LGHDT and CDR2 YNNKEL (reference sequence). The V gene end was trimmed by 1 base and the J gene end by 5 bases; junction bases not matched to a gene: 11. The CDR3 consists of 18 residues. The CDR3: CASSQARLLAGVEDTQYF. The DNA for the CDR3 is TGTGCCAGCAGCCAAGCCCGCCTACTAGCGGGGGTGGAAGATACGCAGTATTTT.

V and J are TRBV5-1 and TRBJ1-1; no definite D call. The length of the CDR3 is 15 residues. Germline assignment: CDR1 SGHRS and CDR2 YFSETQ. V was trimmed by 0 bases and J by 0 bases, leaving 9 bases between them. The DNA for the CDR3 is TGCGCCAGCAGCTTGGTTGGCAGGCTGAACACTGAAGCTTTCTTT. This encodes CASSLVGRLNTEAFF.

This chain joins TRBV18 and TRBJ1-2; D ambiguous. The CDR3 consists of 16 residues. The V end was cut by 6 bases, the J end by 3 bases, with 20 bases between. Germline V gene data show CDR1 as KGHSH and CDR2 as LQKENI. This chain's CDR3 is CASSSEGDDVHYGYTF. The CDR3 region has the DNA TGTGCCAGCTCGTCCGAGGGTGATGACGTACACTATGGCTACACCTTC.

This chain uses TRBV12-5 with TRBJ2-6; D call uncertain. Germline lookup yields CDR1 LGHNT and CDR2 FRNRAP. The CDR3 is 17 residues long. V was cut by 0 bases and J by 1 base, with 10 bases left in between. The CDR3 region has the DNA TGTGCTAGTGGTTTGGTACCCCTGGGATCTGGGGCCAACGTCCTGACTTTC. Encoded protein: CASGLVPLGSGANVLTF.

Only one count was recorded for this clone. The CDR3 bases are TGTGCCAGCAGTTCCGGGACGCTCCATTCACCCCTCCACTTT. Translating gives CASSSGTLHSPLHF. The chain combines TRBV27 with TRBJ1-6; tentatively, D is TRBD1 (5 bases). This CDR3 is built from 14 residues. Germline CDR1 and CDR2: MNHEY and SMNVEV (reference sequence). The germline V and J ends were trimmed by 4 bases and 8 bases, with 12 bases remaining between them.

A single count supports this clone. The V call is TRBV28, the J call TRBJ2-3; D gene ambiguous. In germline, CDR1 is MDHEN, CDR2 SYDVKM. The V end was cut by 5 bases, the J end by 2 bases, with 17 bases between. This CDR3 is 16 amino acids long. The CDR3 DNA is TGTGCCAGCAGTCGCCCAGAGCTAACCCCCACAGATACGCAGTATTTT. Protein: CASSRPELTPTDTQYF.

This chain links TRBV29-1 with TRBJ2-2; D not certain. Trimming stripped 2 bases from V and 2 bases from J, with 9 bases between. Per the germline V gene, CDR1 is SQVTM and CDR2 is ANQGSEA. The CDR3 runs 14 residues. In DNA form, the CDR3 reads TGCAGCGTTGAACTCAGGAGTAACACCGGGGAGCTGTTTTTT. It codes for CSVELRSNTGELFF.

The genes are TRBV2 and TRBJ1-6, with 10 bases matching TRBD1. The CDR3 loop spans 16 amino acids. Germline V gene sequence: CDR1 SNHLY, CDR2 FYNNEI. The J segment lost 2 bases and the V segment lost 7 bases, leaving 5 bases of the junction unmatched. The CDR3 DNA is TGTGCCAGCATGGGGGACAGGGGAGCCTATAATTCACCCCTCCACTTT. Translating it yields CASMGDRGAYNSPLHF.

The chain joins TRBV15 to TRBJ1-5, with D perhaps matching TRBD1 (6 bases). The germline gives CDR1 LNHNV, CDR2 YYDKDF (reference sequence). V was clipped by 3 bases and J by 1 base, with 7 bases between them. There are 14 residues in the CDR3. In nucleotides, the CDR3 is TGTGCCACCAGCAGGACAGGCAGCAATCAGCCCCAGCATTTT. Its translation: CATSRTGSNQPQHF.

This clone was observed a few times. The chain joins TRBV10-1 to TRBJ1-6, with a weak D call TRBD1 (6 bases). V shed 6 bases and J shed 6 bases, with 9 bases lying between them. This CDR3 comprises 13 residues. From germline, CDR1 is WNHNN and CDR2 SYGVQD (reference sequence). The CDR3 DNA is TGCGCCAGCAGGATGGACAGTAATTCACCCCTCCACTTT. It encodes CASRMDSNSPLHF.

The J gene is TRBJ2-5, the V gene TRBV6-1; D is uncertain. The CDR3 has 13 amino acids. Germline CDR1 is MNHNS and CDR2 is SASEGT. Deletions cut 3 bases from V and 5 bases from J, with 10 bases between. The CDR3 DNA is TGTGCCAGCAGTGATACAAAGGCGGAGACCCAGTACTTC. It encodes CASSDTKAETQYF.

CDR3 DNA sequence: TGTGCCAGCAGTGAAATGCCGGGACCGGGGGAGCTGTTTTTT. Encoded protein: CASSEMPGPGELFF. The chain is built from TRBV6-1 and TRBJ2-2; D is perhaps TRBD1 or TRBD2 (5 bases each). The length of the CDR3 is 14 residues. V was cut by 2 bases and J by 8 bases, with 12 bases left in between. Germline CDR1 and CDR2: MNHNS and SASEGT.

This chain joins TRBV11-2 and TRBJ2-2; TRBD1 aligns across 8 bases. The germline V gene encodes CDR1 SGHAT and CDR2 FQNNGV. The CDR3 length is 16 residues. Trimming at V came to 5 bases and at J to 1 base, leaving 6 bases not matched to a gene. CDR3 protein: CASSLRTGQNTGELFF. The CDR3 DNA follows: TGTGCCAGCAGCCTCCGGACAGGGCAGAACACCGGGGAGCTGTTTTTT.

This CDR3 is CASSLDTWGASGTDTQYF. The CDR3 nucleotides read TGCGCCAGCAGCTTGGATACTTGGGGGGCTAGTGGGACAGATACGCAGTATTTT. The V call is TRBV5-1, the J call TRBJ2-3, with D possibly being TRBD1 or TRBD2 (6 bases each). The germline CDR1 and CDR2 sequences are SGHRS and YFSETQ. There are 18 residues in the CDR3. V lost 0 bases, J lost 3 bases, and 20 bases lay in between.

There are a few counts of this clone. V usage is TRBV5-1 and J usage is TRBJ2-1, with TRBD2 identical over 9 bases. Per germline, CDR1 SGHRS and CDR2 YFSETQ. The CDR3 length is 15 residues. With V trimmed by 1 base and J by 6 bases, 5 bases remained unmatched. As DNA, the CDR3 is TGCGCCAGCAGCTTGACAGCGGGGGGCACCAATGAGCAGTTCTTC. This codes for CASSLTAGGTNEQFF.

The chain employs TRBV27 and TRBJ1-2, with TRBD1 matching over 12 bases. The germline V gene encodes CDR1 MNHEY and CDR2 SMNVEV (reference sequence). The V and J ends lost 2 bases and 3 bases, in that order; junction bases with no gene match: 7. This CDR3 is 17 amino acids long. The CDR3 loop is CASSLMVGTGGDYGYTF. CDR3 coding DNA: TGTGCCAGCAGTTTAATGGTCGGGACAGGGGGCGACTATGGCTACACCTTC.

The chain joins TRBV18 to TRBJ2-2, with unresolved D. The CDR3 has 15 residues. Germline CDR1 reads KGHSH; CDR2 reads LQKENI. The ends were cut back, 4 bases at V and 1 base at J, with 10 bases in the middle. CDR3 sequence reads: CASSQWGENTGELFF. CDR3 coding DNA: TGTGCCAGCTCACAGTGGGGTGAGAACACCGGGGAGCTGTTTTTT.

There are a few counts of this clone. The chain employs TRBV6-5 and TRBJ1-6, with 7 bases identical to TRBD1. With V trimmed by 6 bases and J by 7 bases, 6 bases remained unmatched. Germline V gene sequence: CDR1 MNHEY, CDR2 SVGAGI. The CDR3 consists of 14 residues. The DNA for the CDR3 is TGTGCCAGCAGGGCCGGGACAGAGAATTCACCCCTCCACTTT. Translated, it gives CASRAGTENSPLHF.

The rearrangement links TRBV19 to TRBJ1-6; no clear D. CDR3 length equals 15 residues. Per germline, CDR1 LNHDA and CDR2 SQIVND (reference sequence). V lost 4 bases, J lost 2 bases, and 9 bases lay in between. CDR3 in DNA: TGTGCCAGTAGTACCTCGGGAGCCTATAATTCACCCCTCCACTTT. Translating gives CASSTSGAYNSPLHF.

The chain joins TRBV10-3 to TRBJ1-2, with a possible D match to TRBD1 (5 bases). CDR1 is ENHRY and CDR2 is SYGVKD in the germline V gene. The CDR3 consists of 12 residues. Trimming took off 1 base at V and 8 bases at J, with 8 bases between the two ends. The CDR3 region is CAISEYQGGYTF. CDR3 DNA sequence: TGTGCCATCAGTGAGTATCAGGGAGGCTACACCTTC.

The chain recombines TRBV19 with TRBJ1-4; D remains ambiguous. V dropped 7 bases and J dropped 8 bases, with 17 bases sitting between them. The CDR3 covers 14 residues. The germline V gene has CDR1 LNHDA and CDR2 SQIVND (reference sequence). This CDR3 reads CASTATRRGEKLFF. The CDR3 DNA reads TGTGCCAGTACCGCGACCCGTCGAGGCGAAAAACTGTTTTTT.

The chain employs TRBV11-2 and TRBJ1-2; weak D call: TRBD1 (6 bases). The CDR3 is 13 amino acids. Trimming left V 5 bases short and J 4 bases short, with 11 bases between. The germline gives CDR1 SGHAT, CDR2 FQNNGV. Here the CDR3 DNA reads TGTGCCAGCAGCCAGGGGTTCTCCTATGGCTACACCTTC. Translating gives CASSQGFSYGYTF.

The genes are TRBV6-5 and TRBJ1-2; 10 bases match TRBD1. Germline V CDR1 and CDR2: MNHEY, SVGAGI. CDR3 length: 13 amino acids. J gave up 7 bases and V 5 bases, and 4 bases lay outside the gene matches. CDR3 region: CASSRQGALGYTF. The CDR3 region has the DNA TGTGCCAGCAGTCGACAGGGGGCGCTTGGCTACACCTTC.

The rearrangement links TRBV27 to TRBJ2-5; D is unresolved. CDR1 is MNHEY, CDR2 SMNVEV, per germline (reference sequence). The CDR3 has 11 amino acids. The V gene lost 4 bases and the J gene lost 3 bases, with 3 bases spanning the gap. The CDR3, as DNA: TGTGCCAGCAGTTGGGAAGAGACCCAGTACTTC. It specifies CASSWEETQYF.

CDR3 bases: TGTGCCAGCAGCCCGGGATGGAATCAGCCCCAGCATTTT. Translation gives CASSPGWNQPQHF. V is TRBV7-9 and J is TRBJ1-5; no reliable D call. CDR1 SEHNR and CDR2 FQNEAQ come from the germline V gene (reference sequence). V lost 5 bases, J lost 4 bases, and 9 bases lay in between. The CDR3 loop spans 13 amino acids.

The chain recombines TRBV5-1 with TRBJ2-3, with D perhaps TRBD1 (6 bases). The CDR3 sequence is 13 residues long. V was pared by 4 bases and J by 4 bases, with 10 bases between. Germline CDR1 reads SGHRS; CDR2 reads YFSETQ. The CDR3 is CASSGGGPDTQYF. CDR3 DNA: TGCGCCAGCAGCGGTGGGGGCCCAGATACGCAGTATTTT. Supplemented by reference TRBV5-1 and TRBJ2-3, the full variable domain reads KAGVTQTPRYLIKTRGQQVTLSCSPISGHRSVSWYQQTPGQGLQFLFEYFSETQRNKGNFPGRFSGRQFSNSRSEMNVSTLELGDSALYLCASSGGGPDTQYFGPGTRLTVL.

This chain connects TRBV6-4 to TRBJ2-3, with D unresolved. Germline CDR1 and CDR2: MRHNA and SNTAGT. The germline V and J ends were trimmed by 0 bases and 6 bases, with 7 bases remaining between them. This CDR3 contains 13 residues. CDR3 loop: CASSDSPGDTQYF. The CDR3 bases are TGTGCCAGCAGTGACTCACCCGGGGATACGCAGTATTTT.

This chain's CDR3 is CASSPVLWTANTEAFF. The CDR3 DNA follows: TGTGCCAGCAGCCCTGTCCTTTGGACAGCGAACACTGAAGCTTTCTTT. This sequence joins TRBV9 and TRBJ1-1, with TRBD1 as a possible D gene (6 bases). The CDR3 sequence is 16 residues long. Trimming left V 4 bases short and J 1 base short, with 17 bases between. The germline CDR1 and CDR2 sequences are SGDLS and YYNGEE.

The chain employs TRBV6-5 and TRBJ1-1; the D is unclear. V gave up 0 bases and J gave up 8 bases, with 4 bases separating them. Germline V CDR1 and CDR2: MNHEY, SVGAGI. The CDR3 loop spans 11 amino acids. The CDR3 loop is CASSYSTEAFF. The CDR3 coding sequence is TGTGCCAGCAGTTACTCGACCGAAGCTTTCTTT.

The chain has TRBV2 and TRBJ2-7; D is unresolved. Trimming left V 1 base short and J 4 bases short, with 2 bases between. This CDR3 region has 11 residues. The germline V gene has CDR1 SNHLY and CDR2 FYNNEI. CDR3 coding DNA: TGTGCCAGCAGTGAAGTATACGAGCAGTACTTC. It specifies CASSEVYEQYF.